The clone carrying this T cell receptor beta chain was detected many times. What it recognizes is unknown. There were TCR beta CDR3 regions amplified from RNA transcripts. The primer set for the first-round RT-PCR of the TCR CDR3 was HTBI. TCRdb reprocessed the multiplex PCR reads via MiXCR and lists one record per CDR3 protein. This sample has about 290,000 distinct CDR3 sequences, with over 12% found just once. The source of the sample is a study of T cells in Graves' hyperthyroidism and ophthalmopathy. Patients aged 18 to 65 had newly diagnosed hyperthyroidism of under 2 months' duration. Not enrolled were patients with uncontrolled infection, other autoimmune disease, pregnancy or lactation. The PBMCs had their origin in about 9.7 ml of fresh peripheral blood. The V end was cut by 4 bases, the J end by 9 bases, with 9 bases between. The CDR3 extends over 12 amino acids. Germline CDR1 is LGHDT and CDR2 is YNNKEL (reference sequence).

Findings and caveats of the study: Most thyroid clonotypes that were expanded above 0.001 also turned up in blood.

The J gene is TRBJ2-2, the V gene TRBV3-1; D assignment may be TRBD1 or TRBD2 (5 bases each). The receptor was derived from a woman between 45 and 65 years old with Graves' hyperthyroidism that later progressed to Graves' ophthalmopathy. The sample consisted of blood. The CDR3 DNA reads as TGTGCCAGCAGCCCGGGGCTTAGGGAGCTGTTTTTT. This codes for CASSPGLRELFF.